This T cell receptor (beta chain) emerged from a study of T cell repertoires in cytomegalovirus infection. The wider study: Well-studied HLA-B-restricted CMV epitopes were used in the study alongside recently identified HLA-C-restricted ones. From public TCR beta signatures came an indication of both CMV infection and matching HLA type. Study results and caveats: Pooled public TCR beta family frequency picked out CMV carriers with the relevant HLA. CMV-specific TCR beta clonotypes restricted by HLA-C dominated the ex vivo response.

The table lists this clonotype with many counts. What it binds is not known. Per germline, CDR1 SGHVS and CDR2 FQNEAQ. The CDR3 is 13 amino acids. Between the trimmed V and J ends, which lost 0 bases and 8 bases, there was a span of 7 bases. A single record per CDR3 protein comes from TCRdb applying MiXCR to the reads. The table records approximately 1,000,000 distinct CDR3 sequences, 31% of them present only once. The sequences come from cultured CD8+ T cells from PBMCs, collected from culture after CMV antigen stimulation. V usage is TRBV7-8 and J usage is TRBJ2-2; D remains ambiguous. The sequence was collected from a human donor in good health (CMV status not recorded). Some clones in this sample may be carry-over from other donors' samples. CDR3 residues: CASSLALSGELFF. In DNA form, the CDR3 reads TGTGCCAGCAGCTTAGCTCTATCTGGGGAGCTGTTTTTT.